These 28 T cell receptor beta chains were sequenced from one sample in a study of cytomegalovirus exposure and HLA in healthy donors. Clones were sequenced by immunoSEQ multiplex PCR, and TCRdb holds only the in-frame ones, with some missing. The table lists 150,000 to 200,000 clones, 90% to 97% of them singletons. The sample comprised PBMCs. The receptor set was obtained from a woman under 30 in good health and CMV-seronegative.

The chain is built from TRBV29-1 and TRBJ2-2; TRBD1 aligns across 12 bases. J gave up 6 bases and V 7 bases, and 6 bases lay outside the gene matches. Germline loops: CDR1 SQVTM, CDR2 ANQGSEA. This CDR3 comprises 14 residues. The CDR3 loop is CSAAGQGAPGELFF. In nucleotides, the CDR3 is TGCAGCGCCGCGGGACAGGGGGCGCCCGGGGAGCTGTTTTTT.

V is TRBV2 and J is TRBJ1-3, with 8 bases identical to TRBD1. V shed 4 bases, J shed 0 bases, and the junction held 2 bases outside the gene matches. This CDR3 has 15 amino acids. CDR1 SNHLY and CDR2 FYNNEI come from the germline V gene. This CDR3 reads CASSGDRSSGNTIYF. In DNA form, the CDR3 reads TGTGCCAGCAGTGGGGACAGGAGCTCTGGAAACACCATATATTTT.

The rearrangement links TRBV28 to TRBJ1-2; 8 positions match TRBD1. Germline V gene lookup returns CDR1 MDHEN and CDR2 SYDVKM. The junction had 6 bases not matched to a gene; V was cut back by 10 bases and J by 2 bases. This CDR3 has 13 residues. CDR3 nucleotide sequence: TGTGCCACCCAGGGGGCTAAGAACTATGGCTACACCTTC. This translates into CATQGAKNYGYTF.

This clone was picked up one time. The chain combines TRBV18 with TRBJ1-2; 8 bases are a match to TRBD1. The V segment lost 2 bases and the J segment 2 bases; nucleotides outside the gene matches: 10. Germline loops: CDR1 KGHSH, CDR2 LQKENI. The CDR3 covers 17 residues. The CDR3 nucleotides are TGTGCCAGCTCACCAGGGACAGGTAGAGGCTTGAACTATGGCTACACCTTC. Its translation: CASSPGTGRGLNYGYTF.

The CDR3 nucleotides are TGTGCCAGCAGCCCACCTGGGAGGGGCGGCACCGGGGAGCTGTTTTTT. Its translation is CASSPPGRGGTGELFF. V is TRBV7-9 and J is TRBJ2-2; 7 bases align to TRBD2. J lost 4 bases, V lost 5 bases, and 10 bases had no gene match. The CDR3 totals 16 residues. Looked up from germline, CDR1 is SEHNR and CDR2 is FQNEAQ (reference sequence).

J is TRBJ1-1 and V is TRBV9, with D hard to call. Looked up from germline, CDR1 is SGDLS and CDR2 is YYNGEE. The CDR3 consists of 13 residues. V was shortened by 0 bases and J by 2 bases, with 5 bases between the two germline ends. CDR3 nucleotides: TGTGCCAGCAGCGTAGAACACAACACTGAAGCTTTCTTT. This translates into CASSVEHNTEAFF.

The rearrangement joins TRBV12-2 to TRBJ2-6; the table names TRBD2, a call not compared with the DNA. TRBV12-2 is a pseudogene. This CDR3 has 19 amino acids. CDR3 protein: CASRFLWTQSGSGANVLTF. As DNA, the CDR3 is TGTGCAAGTCGCTTCCTTTGGACCCAGAGCGGGAGTGGGGCCAACGTCCTGACTTTC.

CDR3 protein: CASSVTATGELFF. For the CDR3, the DNA is TGTGCCAGCAGTGTGACAGCTACCGGGGAGCTGTTTTTT. This sequence joins TRBV6-5 and TRBJ2-2; D is perhaps TRBD1 (5 bases). This CDR3 has 13 residues. Looked up from germline, CDR1 is MNHEY and CDR2 is SVGAGI. Trimming shortened V by 5 bases and J by 5 bases, and 9 bases separated the two germline ends.

The rearrangement joins TRBV5-1 to TRBJ2-1; 11 bases are a match to TRBD2. The CDR3 is 15 residues long. V shed 0 bases, J shed 5 bases, and the junction held 1 base outside the gene matches. In germline, CDR1 is SGHRS, CDR2 YFSETQ. The CDR3 region is CASSLGSGGDNEQFF. The CDR3, as DNA: TGCGCCAGCAGCTTGGGTAGCGGGGGGGACAATGAGCAGTTCTTC.

The CDR3 reads CASSVGYGVSDTQYF. The CDR3 nucleotides read TGTGCCAGCAGCGTAGGGTACGGGGTTTCAGATACGCAGTATTTT. The chain uses TRBV9 and TRBJ2-3, with TRBD2 as a possible D gene (5 bases). Germline V lookup: CDR1 SGDLS, CDR2 YYNGEE. V was trimmed by 0 bases and J by 4 bases, leaving 12 bases between them. The CDR3 spans 15 residues.

This clone was detected a few times. J is TRBJ1-2 and V is TRBV5-6; 10 bases agree with TRBD1. There are 14 residues in the CDR3. Germline CDR1 and CDR2: SGHDT and YYEEEE. The trim removed 5 bases at V and 4 bases at J, leaving 5 bases unmatched. The CDR3 bases are TGTGCCAGCAGTTGGGACAGGGGTACCTATGGCTACACCTTC. Amino acid sequence: CASSWDRGTYGYTF.

The V and J genes are TRBV6-1 and TRBJ2-1; 9 bases agree with TRBD2. V lost 1 base, J lost 8 bases, and 12 bases stayed unmatched. Germline loops: CDR1 MNHNS, CDR2 SASEGT. The CDR3 has 17 residues. The CDR3: CASSEGLAGPGLDEQFF. CDR3 bases: TGTGCCAGCAGTGAAGGTCTAGCGGGACCGGGCCTGGATGAGCAGTTCTTC.

This sequence joins TRBV5-6 and TRBJ2-7; tentatively, D is TRBD1 (6 bases). Germline V CDR1 and CDR2: SGHDT, YYEEEE. The ends were cut back, 4 bases at V and 6 bases at J, with 17 bases in the middle. The CDR3 loop spans 14 amino acids. This chain's CDR3 is CASSPDSPNSEQYF. CDR3 sequence (DNA): TGTGCCAGCAGCCCGGACAGCCCTAATAGCGAGCAGTACTTC. The entire variable domain, with the rest obtained from reference TRBV5-6 and TRBJ2-7, is as follows: DAGVTQSPTHLIKTRGQQVTLRCSPKSGHDTVSWYQQALGQGPQFIFQYYEEEERQRGNFPDRFSGHQFPNYSSELNVNALLLGDSALYLCASSPDSPNSEQYFGPGTRLTVT.

This sequence joins TRBV18 and TRBJ1-3; D is perhaps TRBD1 (5 bases). V was shortened by 3 bases and J by 1 base, with 7 bases between the two germline ends. The CDR3 runs 14 residues. Germline values: CDR1 KGHSH, CDR2 LQKENI. The CDR3 protein is CASSPSGSGNTIYF. DNA of the CDR3: TGTGCCAGCTCACCTTCAGGGTCTGGAAACACCATATATTTT.

The chain is built from TRBV7-9 and TRBJ2-7; 8 bases align to TRBD1. The CDR3 spans 15 residues. Germline CDR1 SEHNR, CDR2 FQNEAQ (reference sequence). After removal of 4 bases from V and 3 bases from J, the junction contained 8 bases not matched to a gene. The CDR3 bases are TGTGCCAGCAGCTCACAGGGGGGATTGATCTACGAGCAGTACTTC. Encoded protein: CASSSQGGLIYEQYF.

Written as DNA, the CDR3 is TGTGCCAGCAGTTTAGGGACAGGGGTCTCACCCCTCCACTTT. The encoded protein is CASSLGTGVSPLHF. The chain recombines TRBV27 with TRBJ1-6; 10 positions agree with TRBD1. Germline V gene lookup returns CDR1 MNHEY and CDR2 SMNVEV (reference sequence). V dropped 2 bases and J dropped 10; count of bases not matched to a gene: 2. The CDR3 has 14 amino acids.

This chain joins TRBV5-8 and TRBJ2-3; 7 positions agree with TRBD1. The CDR3 consists of 16 residues. Germline V CDR1 and CDR2: SGHTS, YDEGEE. J lost 2 bases, V lost 3 bases, and 9 bases had no gene match. CDR3 amino acids: CASSWRQGRNTDTQYF. CDR3 nucleotides: TGTGCCAGCAGCTGGAGACAGGGACGAAACACAGATACGCAGTATTTT.

CDR3 loop: CASSLAANEKLFF. Here the CDR3 DNA reads TGTGCCAGCAGCTTAGCGGCCAACGAAAAACTGTTTTTT. The chain is built from TRBV7-9 and TRBJ1-4; D remains unclear. V was clipped by 0 bases and J by 8 bases, with 7 bases between them. Germline loops: CDR1 SEHNR, CDR2 FQNEAQ (reference sequence). The CDR3 contains 13 residues.

Only one count was recorded for this clone. The chain employs TRBV6-5 and TRBJ2-7; TRBD1 is a possible D gene (6 bases). The CDR3 sequence is 14 residues long. CDR1 and CDR2 from the germline V gene are MNHEY and SVGAGI. The V gene lost 6 bases and the J gene lost 2 bases, with 14 bases spanning the gap. In DNA, the CDR3 is TGTGCCAGCAGAAAACAGGGTCCCCCCTACGAGCAGTACTTC. Its translation: CASRKQGPPYEQYF.

This chain uses TRBV11-2 with TRBJ2-2; D call uncertain. The V and J ends lost 2 bases and 2 bases respectively, with 6 bases between them. The CDR3 runs to 14 residues. Germline CDR1 is SGHAT and CDR2 is FQNNGV. CDR3 protein: CASSLIRNTGELFF. Written as DNA, the CDR3 is TGTGCCAGCAGCTTAATCAGAAACACCGGGGAGCTGTTTTTT. Supplemented by reference TRBV11-2 and TRBJ2-2, the full variable domain reads EAGVAQSPRYKIIEKRQSVAFWCNPISGHATLYWYQQILGQGPKLLIQFQNNGVVDDSQLPKDRFSAERLKGVDSTLKIQPAKLEDSAVYLCASSLIRNTGELFFGEGSRLTVL.

The V call is TRBV4-3, the J call TRBJ1-4; D may be TRBD1 (5 bases). Germline CDR1 is LGHNA and CDR2 is YSLEER. This CDR3 spans 15 amino acids. Trimming took off 0 bases at V and 4 bases at J, with 9 bases between the two ends. The CDR3 is CASSQDYRYNEKLFF. Here the CDR3 DNA reads TGCGCCAGCAGCCAAGATTACAGGTATAATGAAAAACTGTTTTTT.

The gene calls are TRBV19 and TRBJ2-7; TRBD1 matches 7 bases. The CDR3 is 15 residues long. Trimming cost V 6 bases and J 0 bases; bases outside gene matches: 8. Germline V gene data show CDR1 as LNHDA and CDR2 as SQIVND (reference sequence). CDR3 in DNA: TGTGCCAGTAGCCCCGGGACAGAGATCTCCTACGAGCAGTACTTC. Its translation is CASSPGTEISYEQYF.

The V and J genes are TRBV19 and TRBJ2-3, with a weak D call TRBD2 (5 bases). V lost 3 bases to trimming and J lost 1 base, with 11 bases between them. From germline, CDR1 is LNHDA and CDR2 SQIVND (reference sequence). CDR3 length: 15 amino acids. CDR3: CASSMDSIRTDTQYF. The CDR3 DNA reads TGTGCCAGTAGTATGGACTCCATTCGCACAGATACGCAGTATTTT.

This sequence joins TRBV2 and TRBJ1-5; 9 bases are shared with TRBD1. The junction had 9 bases not matched to a gene; V was cut back by 8 bases and J by 7 bases. CDR1 and CDR2 from the germline V gene are SNHLY and FYNNEI. This CDR3 contains 14 residues. The CDR3 sequence: CASSSGTGYQPQHF. Written as DNA, the CDR3 is TGTGCCAGCTCCTCCGGGACAGGGTACCAGCCCCAGCATTTT.

V and J are TRBV9 and TRBJ1-1; D may be TRBD1 (5 bases). The CDR3 has 15 amino acids. Trimming cost V 0 bases and J 2 bases, with 11 bases left between them. Germline values: CDR1 SGDLS, CDR2 YYNGEE. For the CDR3, the DNA is TGTGCCAGCAGCGTAGACCCCGGGACTAACACTGAAGCTTTCTTT. It is translated as CASSVDPGTNTEAFF.

The rearrangement links TRBV18 to TRBJ2-7; tentative D call: TRBD2 (6 bases). CDR3 size: 14 residues. Germline loops: CDR1 KGHSH, CDR2 LQKENI. Trimming took 3 bases from V and 0 from J, leaving 9 bases between them. Here the CDR3 reads CASSPRLDSYEQYF. For the CDR3, the DNA is TGTGCCAGCTCACCGCGACTAGACTCCTACGAGCAGTACTTC.

The rearrangement links TRBV11-2 to TRBJ1-2; 7 nucleotides agree with TRBD1. In germline, CDR1 is SGHAT, CDR2 FQNNGV. This CDR3 spans 15 amino acids. Trimming removed 1 base from V and 3 bases from J; junction bases left unmatched: 5. The DNA of the CDR3 is TGTGCCAGCAGCTTAGGGGACCAGGGGGACTATGGCTACACCTTC. It is translated as CASSLGDQGDYGYTF.

This chain connects TRBV6-5 to TRBJ1-3; D not resolved. V was pared by 6 bases and J by 0 bases, with 12 bases between. In germline, CDR1 is MNHEY, CDR2 SVGAGI. The CDR3 runs to 15 residues. Here the CDR3 DNA reads TGTGCCAGCAGCCCCACAGTTTTCTCTGGAAACACCATATATTTT. It codes for CASSPTVFSGNTIYF.